This T cell receptor (beta chain) is drawn from a study of T cells in Graves' hyperthyroidism and ophthalmopathy (dated by TCRdb to between 2019 and 2020). With respect to the entire study: Peripheral blood was collected at initial diagnosis, before any treatment. To identify TCR V-J signatures that set the groups apart, the researchers used a discovery cohort of more than 95 patients, made up of about 44 with Graves' ophthalmopathy and some 58 with stable Graves' hyperthyroidism. Prospective prediction of ophthalmopathy was tested in an independent validation cohort of approximately 19 hyperthyroidism patients and some 17 patients who later progressed to ophthalmopathy. For training and testing, the 100 or so patients in the discovery cohort were randomly divided in a 7:3 ratio. Thyroid tissue and blood T-cell repertoires from six Graves' hyperthyroidism patients were also compared in the study. Once sampling was done, hyperthyroidism patients were given methimazole at a starting dose of 30 mg daily, whereas ophthalmopathy patients were given high-dose intravenous methylprednisolone. The paper reports TCR Vbeta CDR3 sequencing of roughly 140 peripheral blood samples: 43 ophthalmopathy, roughly 74 hyperthyroidism and around 17 progressor patients. Study-wide conclusions, independent of this receptor: Sample size was not statistically predetermined, and blinding of investigators to group allocation was not performed. Most expanded thyroid clonotypes (frequency above 0.001) were also detected in blood, a finding suggesting that blood repertoires may reflect thyroid immune responses. In validation, the model predicted progression to ophthalmopathy with over 65% sensitivity and around 72% specificity, a median of about 6.7 months before onset. Ophthalmopathy was separated from stable hyperthyroidism by a 13 V-J signature model, with approximately 90% sensitivity and 81% to 82% specificity obtained in cross-validation and 80%/75% obtained in testing.

The TCR beta CDR3 regions were amplified from RNA transcripts. For the first round of RT-PCR on the TCR CDR3, the HTBI primer set was used together with the Qiagen OneStep RT-PCR kit. The libraries were constructed in a second round of multiplex PCR and then size-selected and purified. Sequencing of the libraries was done on an Illumina HiSeq2000 using paired-end 100 bp reads. The study's processing was this. SOAPnuke was used to process the raw data, with reads discarded if the reads contained adapters or uncalled bases, had a mean Phred below 15, or lacked an exact constant-primer or identifier match. High-quality paired reads were merged using COPE v1.2.5, and each unique nucleotide sequence was defined as a clonotype. MiTCR v1.1 was used to align clonotypes to the IMGT TRBV, TRBD and TRBJ reference segments. The analysis included only V-J combinations with a frequency above 0.0001, which together covered about 99% of the repertoires. The TCS score was defined as F50 (clonal expansion) divided by E x V (chaos), with BLOSUM62-based TCRdist calculated between CDR3 peptides within each V-J. Welch's t-statistics and random forest reduced roughly 530 V-J features to about 13, which were used in a naive Bayes classifier (R e1071). The public reads were reprocessed in TCRdb via fastp at Q25 and MiXCR, keeping in-frame beta chains. Merged by CDR3 protein, the rows form single entries marked with the most common genes and DNA. TCRdb's processing, not the study's, gives the V and J calls here. Here the sample has roughly 750,000 distinct CDR3 sequences; over 15% occur a single time. Approximately 8.4% of the sample is held by the ten biggest clonotypes.

This clonotype has at least ten counts. Its recognized antigen is unknown. The input lacks base qualities; no much larger clone sits a single base away. The germline V gene gives CDR1 as MDHEN and CDR2 as SYDVKM. Counted from cysteine to phenylalanine, this CDR3 has 11 amino acids. Only the CDR3 part of the read is kept: 33 bases, read in frame from the first base. Cut back by 4 bases and 12 bases, the V and J ends lie 12 bases apart. Graves' hyperthyroidism was defined as stable when no progression to ophthalmopathy occurred over 18 months of follow-up. Hyperthyroidism patients were newly diagnosed, with disease duration under 2 months, and aged 18 to 65 years. The study excluded patients with uncontrolled infections, other autoimmune diseases, pregnancy or lactation. Diagnoses were established on the basis of clinical symptoms, serum thyroxine and TRAb, thyroid ultrasound, and orbital computed tomography. PBMCs were isolated from about 10 ml of fresh peripheral blood by Ficoll-Paque density gradient centrifugation. Total RNA was extracted with Trizol reagent, and quality was checked on an Agilent 2100 Bioanalyzer.

Source material: blood. Recombination joined TRBV28 with TRBJ2-5, with an unclear D gene assignment. This clonotype originated in a man aged 18 to 29 with Graves' hyperthyroidism. CDR3 reads: CASSSYHPKYF. The DNA is TGTGCCAGCAGTTCATACCACCCCAAGTACTTC.